These T cell receptor beta chains were read from a single sample in a study of long-term antiretroviral therapy in people with HIV. The table came from immunoSEQ multiplex PCR; TCRdb's copy has only in-frame clones and leaves some out. The table has about 18,000 clones, 91% seen once; the top ten hold 9.5% to 10%. Sample: unsorted PBMCs, taken 3 years after starting antiretroviral therapy. These receptors were taken from a man over 45 with HIV. The CDR3 runs from the conserved cysteine through the conserved F or W. The D gene is left open where the match is weak. Expanded clones are given a class, and other clones once, few, many or no size at all.

v_gene	abundance	j_gene	d_gene	CDR3aa	CDR3nt
TRBV19	once	TRBJ2-1	.	CASFSPTNYNEQFF	TGTGCCAGTTTCTCCCCCACCAACTACAATGAGCAGTTCTTC
TRBV4-1	.	TRBJ2-7	TRBD1	CASSQNRGLAYEQYF	TGCGCCAGCAGCCAAAACAGGGGATTAGCCTACGAGCAGTACTTC
TRBV6-5	.	TRBJ2-7	TRBD1	CASSPGTAFYEQYF	TGTGCCAGCAGCCCCGGGACAGCCTTTTACGAGCAGTACTTC
TRBV4-1	few	TRBJ2-7	.	CASSQDGSPGEQYF	TGCGCCAGCAGCCAAGACGGCAGTCCGGGCGAGCAGTACTTC
TRBV6-1	.	TRBJ1-5	TRBD1	CASSEHPGGSYSNQPQHF	TGTGCCAGCAGTGAACATCCAGGGGGGTCCTATAGCAATCAGCCCCAGCATTTT
TRBV30	few	TRBJ1-3	.	CAWSPGDPGNTIYF	TGTGCCTGGAGTCCCGGAGATCCTGGAAACACCATATATTTT
TRBV27	.	TRBJ1-1	.	CASSLKGATEAFF	TGTGCCAGCAGTTTAAAAGGGGCCACTGAAGCTTTCTTT
TRBV11-2	.	TRBJ2-1	.	CASSFNNEQFF	TGTGCCAGCAGCTTTAATAATGAGCAGTTCTTC
TRBV5-6	.	TRBJ1-2	TRBD1	CASSPRGGIDGYTF	TGTGCCAGCAGCCCCAGGGGGGGAATCGATGGCTACACCTTC
TRBV2	.	TRBJ2-4	TRBD1	CASFEGANKNIQYF	TGTGCCAGTTTCGAGGGGGCGAACAAAAACATTCAGTACTTC
TRBV30	once	TRBJ1-4	TRBD1	CAWGTGLKEKLFF	TGTGCCTGGGGGACAGGGTTAAAGGAAAAACTGTTTTTT
TRBV19	once	TRBJ2-5	.	CASGPGVQETQYF	TGTGCCAGTGGACCCGGGGTTCAAGAGACCCAGTACTTC
TRBV6-1	once	TRBJ1-1	TRBD1	CASSYRGFGTEAFF	TGTGCCAGCAGCTACAGGGGATTCGGCACTGAAGCTTTCTTT
TRBV5-4	.	TRBJ2-1	TRBD2	CASSLLASGGRSYNEQFF	TGTGCCAGCAGCTTGTTGGCTAGCGGGGGGAGATCCTACAATGAGCAGTTCTTC
TRBV7-6	.	TRBJ2-1	.	CASSSRANEQFF	TGTGCCAGCAGCTCCCGGGCGAATGAGCAGTTCTTC
TRBV19	.	TRBJ2-2	.	CASTHWGGQAGELFF	TGTGCCAGTACCCACTGGGGGGGGCAGGCGGGGGAGCTGTTTTTT
TRBV4-2	.	TRBJ1-2	TRBD1	CASSQDDRGDYGYTF	TGTGCCAGCAGCCAAGATGACAGGGGGGACTATGGCTACACCTTC
TRBV4-1	.	TRBJ2-3	TRBD2	CASSQDHWTSGGGTDTQYF	TGCGCCAGCAGCCAAGATCATTGGACTAGCGGGGGGGGCACAGATACGCAGTATTTT
TRBV6-5	.	TRBJ1-2	.	CASSYSSSSGGYTF	TGTGCCAGCAGTTACTCGTCGTCGTCGGGGGGCTACACCTTC
TRBV29-1	.	TRBJ1-5	.	CSVEGENQPQHF	TGCAGCGTTGAGGGTGAGAATCAGCCCCAGCATTTT